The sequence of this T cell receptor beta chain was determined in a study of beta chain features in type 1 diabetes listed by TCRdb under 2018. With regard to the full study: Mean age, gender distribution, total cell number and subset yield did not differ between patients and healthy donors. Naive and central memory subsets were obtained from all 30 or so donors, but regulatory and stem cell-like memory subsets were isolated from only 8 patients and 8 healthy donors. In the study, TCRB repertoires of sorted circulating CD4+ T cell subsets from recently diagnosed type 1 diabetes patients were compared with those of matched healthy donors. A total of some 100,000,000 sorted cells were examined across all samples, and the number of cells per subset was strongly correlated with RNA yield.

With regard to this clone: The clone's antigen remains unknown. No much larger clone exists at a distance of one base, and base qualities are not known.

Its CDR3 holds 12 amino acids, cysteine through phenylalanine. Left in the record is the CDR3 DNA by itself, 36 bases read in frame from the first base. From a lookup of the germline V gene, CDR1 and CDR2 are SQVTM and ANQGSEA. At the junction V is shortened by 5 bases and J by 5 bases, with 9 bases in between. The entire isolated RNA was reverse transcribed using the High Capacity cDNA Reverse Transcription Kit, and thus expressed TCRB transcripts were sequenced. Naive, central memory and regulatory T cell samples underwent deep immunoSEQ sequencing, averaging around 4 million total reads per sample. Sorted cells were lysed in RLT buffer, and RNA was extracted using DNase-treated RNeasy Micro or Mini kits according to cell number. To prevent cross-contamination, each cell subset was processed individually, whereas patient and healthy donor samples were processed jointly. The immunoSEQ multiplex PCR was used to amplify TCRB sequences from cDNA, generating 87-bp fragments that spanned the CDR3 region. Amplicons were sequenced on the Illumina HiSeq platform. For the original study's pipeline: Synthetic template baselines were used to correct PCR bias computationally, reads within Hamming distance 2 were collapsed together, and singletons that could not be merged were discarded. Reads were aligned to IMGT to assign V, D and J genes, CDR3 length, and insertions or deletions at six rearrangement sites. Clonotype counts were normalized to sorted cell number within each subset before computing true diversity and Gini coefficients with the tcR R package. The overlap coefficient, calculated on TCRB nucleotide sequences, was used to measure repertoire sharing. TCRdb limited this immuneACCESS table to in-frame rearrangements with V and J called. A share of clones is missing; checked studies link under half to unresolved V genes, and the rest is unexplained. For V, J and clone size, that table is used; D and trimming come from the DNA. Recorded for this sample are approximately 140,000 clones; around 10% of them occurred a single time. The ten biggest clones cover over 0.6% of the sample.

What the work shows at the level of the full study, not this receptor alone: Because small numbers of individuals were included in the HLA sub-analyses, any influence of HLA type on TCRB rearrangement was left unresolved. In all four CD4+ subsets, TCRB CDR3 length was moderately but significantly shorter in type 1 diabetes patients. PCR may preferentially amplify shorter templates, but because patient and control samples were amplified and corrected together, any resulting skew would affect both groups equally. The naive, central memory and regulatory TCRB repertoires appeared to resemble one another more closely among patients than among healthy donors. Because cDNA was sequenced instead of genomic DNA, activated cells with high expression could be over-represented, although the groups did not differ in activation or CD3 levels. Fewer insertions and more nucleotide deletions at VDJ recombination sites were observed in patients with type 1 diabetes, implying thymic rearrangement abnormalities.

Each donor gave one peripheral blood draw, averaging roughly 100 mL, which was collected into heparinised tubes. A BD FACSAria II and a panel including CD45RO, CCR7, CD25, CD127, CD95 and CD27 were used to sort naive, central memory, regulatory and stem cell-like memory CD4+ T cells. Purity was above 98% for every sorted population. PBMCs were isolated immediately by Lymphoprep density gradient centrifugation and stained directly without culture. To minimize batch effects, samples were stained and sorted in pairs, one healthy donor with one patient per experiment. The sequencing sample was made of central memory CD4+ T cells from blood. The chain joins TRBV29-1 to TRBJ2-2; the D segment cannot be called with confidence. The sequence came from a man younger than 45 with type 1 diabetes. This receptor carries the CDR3 CSVRSFTGELFF. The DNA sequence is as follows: TGCAGCGTTCGGTCTTTTACCGGGGAGCTGTTTTTT.